The entry that follows covers one T cell receptor (beta chain) sequence. No antigen is known for it. The junction shows a germline mismatch at one end, possibly a read error. These data belong to a study of blood T cells in healthy people across ages. The CDR3 loop spans 12 amino acids. Whole-study results and caveats: Unsorted PBMC input precluded a conclusive naive versus antigen-experienced comparison.

For the second PCR, which ran for about 7 to 11 cycles, a sample-barcoded 5' primer and a J-beta primer mix were used. Via MiXCR, TCRdb re-called the 5' RACE reads, giving one row per CDR3 protein. The sample records 800,000 or so distinct CDR3 sequences, 25% being singletons. Another study also made use of these data, one on T cells of mothers and their children. That paper adds: Mothers yielded over 9.5 million CDR3 reads, children several million each.

The sample taken for sequencing was blood. The TCR sequence derives from a boy younger than 18 in good health. The chain is built from TRBV12-3 or TRBV12-4 and TRBJ2-5, with 9 nucleotides matching TRBD2. This CDR3 reads CASSLRPSGEFF. DNA for the CDR3: TGTGCCAGCAGTTTACGGCCTAGCGGGGAGTTCTTC.